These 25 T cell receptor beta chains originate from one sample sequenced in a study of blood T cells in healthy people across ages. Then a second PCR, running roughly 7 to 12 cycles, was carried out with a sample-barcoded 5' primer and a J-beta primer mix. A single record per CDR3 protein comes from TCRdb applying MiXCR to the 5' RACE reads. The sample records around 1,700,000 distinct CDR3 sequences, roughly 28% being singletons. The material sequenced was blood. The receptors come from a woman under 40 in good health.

The CDR3 reads CSAELRVVTYTDTQYF. DNA of the CDR3: TGCAGCGCTGAGCTGCGGGTCGTTACTTACACAGATACGCAGTATTTT. J is TRBJ2-3 and V is TRBV29-1; maybe TRBD2 (5 bases). This CDR3 comprises 16 residues. V lost 7 bases and J 2 bases, leaving 22 bases between the germline ends. Germline loops: CDR1 SQVTM, CDR2 ANQGSEA.

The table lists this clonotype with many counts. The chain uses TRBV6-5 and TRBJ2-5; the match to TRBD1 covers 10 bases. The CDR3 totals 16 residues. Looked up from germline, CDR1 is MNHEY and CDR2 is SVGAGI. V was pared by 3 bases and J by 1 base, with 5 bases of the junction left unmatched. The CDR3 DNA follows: TGTGCCAGCAGTTATACCGGGACAGGGGCCCAAGAGACCCAGTACTTC. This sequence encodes CASSYTGTGAQETQYF.

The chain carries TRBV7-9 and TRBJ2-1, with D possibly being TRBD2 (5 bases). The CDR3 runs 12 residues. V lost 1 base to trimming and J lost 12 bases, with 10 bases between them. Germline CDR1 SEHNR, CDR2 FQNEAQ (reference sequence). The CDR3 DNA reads TGTGCCAGCAGCTTAGAGGCAAGCGGGCAGTTCTTC. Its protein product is CASSLEASGQFF.

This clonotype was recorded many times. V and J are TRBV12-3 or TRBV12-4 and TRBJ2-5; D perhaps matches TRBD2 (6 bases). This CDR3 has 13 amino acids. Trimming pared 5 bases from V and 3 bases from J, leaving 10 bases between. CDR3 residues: CASSNSGKETQYF. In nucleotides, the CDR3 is TGTGCCAGCAGTAATAGCGGAAAAGAGACCCAGTACTTC.

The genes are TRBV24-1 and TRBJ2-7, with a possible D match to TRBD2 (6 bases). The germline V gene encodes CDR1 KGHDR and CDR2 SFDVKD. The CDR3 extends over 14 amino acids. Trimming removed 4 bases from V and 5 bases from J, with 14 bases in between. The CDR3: CATSDGGLENEQYF. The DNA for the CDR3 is TGTGCCACCAGTGACGGGGGATTGGAAAACGAGCAGTACTTC.

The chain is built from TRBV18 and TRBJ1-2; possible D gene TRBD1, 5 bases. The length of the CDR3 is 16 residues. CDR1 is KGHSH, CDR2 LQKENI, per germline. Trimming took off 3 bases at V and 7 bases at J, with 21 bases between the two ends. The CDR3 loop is CASSPVAGTTAFGYTF. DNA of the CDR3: TGTGCCAGCTCACCCGTGGCGGGGACCACGGCTTTTGGCTACACCTTC. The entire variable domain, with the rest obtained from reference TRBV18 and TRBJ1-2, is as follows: NAGVMQNPRHLVRRRGQEARLRCSPMKGHSHVYWYRQLPEEGLKFMVYLQKENIIDESGMPKERFSAEFPKEGPSILRIQQVVRGDSAAYFCASSPVAGTTAFGYTFGSGTRLTVV.

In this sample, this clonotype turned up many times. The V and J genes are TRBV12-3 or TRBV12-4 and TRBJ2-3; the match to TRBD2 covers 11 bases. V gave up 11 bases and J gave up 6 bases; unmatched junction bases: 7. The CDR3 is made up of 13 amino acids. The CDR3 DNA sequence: TGTGCCGGAGCGACTAGCGGGGTGGATACGCAGTATTTT. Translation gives CAGATSGVDTQYF.

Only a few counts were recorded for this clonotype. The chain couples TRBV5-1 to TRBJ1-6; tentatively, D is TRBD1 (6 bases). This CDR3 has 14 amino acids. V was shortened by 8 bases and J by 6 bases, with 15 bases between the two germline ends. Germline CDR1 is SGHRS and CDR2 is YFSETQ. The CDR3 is CASSRDITNSPLHF. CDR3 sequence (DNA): TGCGCCAGTTCCCGGGACATTACTAATTCACCCCTCCACTTT.

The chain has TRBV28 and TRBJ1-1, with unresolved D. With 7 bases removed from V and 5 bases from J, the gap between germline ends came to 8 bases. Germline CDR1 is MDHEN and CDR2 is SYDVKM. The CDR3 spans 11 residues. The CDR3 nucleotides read TGTGCCAGCATACGGATTACTGAAGCTTTCTTT. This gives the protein CASIRITEAFF.

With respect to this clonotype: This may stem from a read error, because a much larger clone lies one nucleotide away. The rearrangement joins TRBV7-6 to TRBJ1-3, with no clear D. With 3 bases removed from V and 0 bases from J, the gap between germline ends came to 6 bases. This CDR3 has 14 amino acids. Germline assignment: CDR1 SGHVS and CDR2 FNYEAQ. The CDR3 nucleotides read TGTGCCAGCAGCTTGTACAGCTCTGGAAACACCATATATTTT. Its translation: CASSLYSSGNTIYF.

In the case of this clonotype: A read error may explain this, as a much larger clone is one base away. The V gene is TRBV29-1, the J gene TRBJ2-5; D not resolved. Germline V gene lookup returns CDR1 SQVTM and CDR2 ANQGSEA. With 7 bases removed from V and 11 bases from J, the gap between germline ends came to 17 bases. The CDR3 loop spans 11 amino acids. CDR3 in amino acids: CSALWTHEQYF. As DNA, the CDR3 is TGCAGCGCCCTCTGGACCCATGAGCAGTACTTC.

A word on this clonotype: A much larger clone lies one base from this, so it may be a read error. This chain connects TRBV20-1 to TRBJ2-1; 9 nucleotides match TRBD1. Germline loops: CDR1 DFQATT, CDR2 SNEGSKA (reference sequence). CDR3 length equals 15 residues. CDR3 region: CSARDLGQGGDEQCF. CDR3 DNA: TGCAGTGCTAGAGATCTGGGACAGGGAGGCGATGAGCAGTGCTTC.

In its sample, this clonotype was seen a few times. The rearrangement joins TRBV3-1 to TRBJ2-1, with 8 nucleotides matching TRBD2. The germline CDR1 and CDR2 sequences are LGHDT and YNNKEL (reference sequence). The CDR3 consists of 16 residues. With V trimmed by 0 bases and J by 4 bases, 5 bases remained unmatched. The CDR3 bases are TGTGCCAGCAGCCAAGAATCCAGCGGGAGATACAATGAGCAGTTCTTC. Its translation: CASSQESSGRYNEQFF.

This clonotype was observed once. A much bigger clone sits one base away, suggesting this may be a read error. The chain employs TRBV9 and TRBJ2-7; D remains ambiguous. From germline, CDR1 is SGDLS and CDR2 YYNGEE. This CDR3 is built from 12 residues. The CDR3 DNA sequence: TGTACCAGCAGCGCACCCTCAAACGAGCAGTACTTC. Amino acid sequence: CTSSAPSNEQYF.

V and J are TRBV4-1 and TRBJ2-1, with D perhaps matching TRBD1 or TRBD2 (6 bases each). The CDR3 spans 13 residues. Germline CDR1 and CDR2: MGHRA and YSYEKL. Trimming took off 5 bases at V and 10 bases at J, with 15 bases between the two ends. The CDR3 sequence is CASSSGGGKEQFF. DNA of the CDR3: TGCGCCAGCAGCTCCGGAGGGGGTAAGGAGCAGTTCTTC.

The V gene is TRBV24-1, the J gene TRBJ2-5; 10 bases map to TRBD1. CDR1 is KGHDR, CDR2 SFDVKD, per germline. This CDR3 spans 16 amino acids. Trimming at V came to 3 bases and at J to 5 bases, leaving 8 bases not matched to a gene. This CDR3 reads CATSDKTGGPRETQYF. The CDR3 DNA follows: TGTGCCACCAGTGATAAGACAGGGGGCCCTAGGGAGACCCAGTACTTC.

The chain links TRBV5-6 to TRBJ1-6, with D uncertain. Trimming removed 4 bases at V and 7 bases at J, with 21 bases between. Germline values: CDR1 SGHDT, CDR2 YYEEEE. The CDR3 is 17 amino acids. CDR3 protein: CASSVNRVDPGNSPLHF. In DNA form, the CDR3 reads TGTGCCAGCAGCGTGAACCGGGTAGACCCTGGGAATTCACCCCTCCACTTT.

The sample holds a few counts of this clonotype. CDR3 sequence (DNA): TGTGCCAGCAGTGAACAGTCGGGGGTGTTCGAGCAGTACTTC. It yields the protein CASSEQSGVFEQYF. This chain links TRBV6-1 with TRBJ2-7; D may be TRBD2 (6 bases). Trimming cost V 2 bases and J 6 bases, with 14 bases left between them. CDR3 length: 14 residues. Germline CDR1 is MNHNS and CDR2 is SASEGT.

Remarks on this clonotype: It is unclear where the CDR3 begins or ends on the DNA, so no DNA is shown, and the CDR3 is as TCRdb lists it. The CDR3 here is CASSRDSYEQYFGPGNEKLFF. The chain is built from TRBV11-1 and TRBJ1-4; TRBD1 was called by the table and not checked on the DNA. The CDR3 numbers 21 amino acids, ends counted. In germline, CDR1 is SGHAT, CDR2 FQDESV (reference sequence).

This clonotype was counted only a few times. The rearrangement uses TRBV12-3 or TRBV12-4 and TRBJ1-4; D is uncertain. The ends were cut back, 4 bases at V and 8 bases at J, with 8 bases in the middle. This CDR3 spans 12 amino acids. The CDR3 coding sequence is TGTGCCAGCAGTTCGGGTTACGAAAAACTGTTTTTT. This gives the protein CASSSGYEKLFF.

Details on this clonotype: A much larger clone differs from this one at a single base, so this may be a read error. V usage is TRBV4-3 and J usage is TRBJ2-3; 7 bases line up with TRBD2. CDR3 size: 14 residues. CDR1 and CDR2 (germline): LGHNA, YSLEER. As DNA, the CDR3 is TGCACCAGCAGCCTAGCGGTGAGCACAGATACGCAGTATTTT. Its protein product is CTSSLAVSTDTQYF.

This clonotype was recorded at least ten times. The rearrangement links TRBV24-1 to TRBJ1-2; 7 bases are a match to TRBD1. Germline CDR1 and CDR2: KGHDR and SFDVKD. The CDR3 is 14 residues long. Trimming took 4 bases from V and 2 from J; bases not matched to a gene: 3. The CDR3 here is CATSDSGQNYGYTF. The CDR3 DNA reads TGTGCCACCAGTGACTCGGGACAGAACTATGGCTACACCTTC.

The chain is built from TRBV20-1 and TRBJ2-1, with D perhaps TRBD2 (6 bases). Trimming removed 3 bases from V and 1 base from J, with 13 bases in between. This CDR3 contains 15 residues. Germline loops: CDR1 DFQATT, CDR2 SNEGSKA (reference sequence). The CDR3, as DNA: TGCAGTGCTAGCTACGGGAGTATTTCCTACAATGAGCAGTTCTTC. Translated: CSASYGSISYNEQFF.

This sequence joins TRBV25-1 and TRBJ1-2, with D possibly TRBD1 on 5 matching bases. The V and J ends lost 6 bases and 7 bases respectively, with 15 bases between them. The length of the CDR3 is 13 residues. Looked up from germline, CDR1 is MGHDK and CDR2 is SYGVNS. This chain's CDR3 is CASRRGSTSGYTF. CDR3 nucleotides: TGTGCCAGCAGACGGGGGTCCACCTCTGGCTACACCTTC.

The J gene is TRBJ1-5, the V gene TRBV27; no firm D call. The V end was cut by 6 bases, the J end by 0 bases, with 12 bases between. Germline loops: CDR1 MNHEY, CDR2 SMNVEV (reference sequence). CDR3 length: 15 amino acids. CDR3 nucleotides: TGTGCCAGCAGGCAGAGGCAGAATAGCAATCAGCCCCAGCATTTT. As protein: CASRQRQNSNQPQHF.